The 8 T cell receptor beta chains reported below all come from one sample, sequenced in a study of cytomegalovirus exposure and HLA in healthy donors. The PCR had 60 Vbeta and 13 Jbeta primers. Generated by immunoSEQ multiplex PCR, the TCRdb table keeps only in-frame clones and is missing some. Of about 100,000 clones in the sample, 70% to 75% were seen once. Sequencing was performed on PBMCs. The source of these receptors is a woman in her late teens or twenties in good health and CMV-seropositive.

The V gene is TRBV2, the J gene TRBJ1-4, with D tentatively TRBD1 (5 bases). Germline V gives CDR1 SNHLY, CDR2 FYNNEI. V dropped 4 bases and J dropped 5 bases, with 14 bases sitting between them. This CDR3 spans 15 amino acids. The CDR3 loop is CASSAGGRGNEKLFF. CDR3 coding DNA: TGTGCCAGCAGTGCGGGGGGGAGGGGCAATGAAAAACTGTTTTTT.

This chain's CDR3 is CASSPLRDSGNTIYF. In DNA form, the CDR3 reads TGTGCCAGCAGCCCACTGAGAGACTCTGGAAACACCATATATTTT. The J gene is TRBJ1-3, the V gene TRBV11-2, with D unresolved. Trimming removed 5 bases at V and 0 bases at J, with 11 bases between. Looked up from germline, CDR1 is SGHAT and CDR2 is FQNNGV. The CDR3 is made up of 15 amino acids.

V is TRBV7-8 and J is TRBJ2-3; D unresolved. CDR1 and CDR2 from the germline V gene are SGHVS and FQNEAQ. The V and J ends lost 0 bases and 2 bases respectively, with 9 bases between them. The CDR3 contains 15 residues. The DNA for the CDR3 is TGTGCCAGCAGCTTAGCCCTAGTGGCCACAGATACGCAGTATTTT. Its protein is CASSLALVATDTQYF.

The chain employs TRBV19 and TRBJ1-1; no clear D. Trimming removed 3 bases from V and 3 bases from J, with 5 bases in between. The V gene's germline CDR1 is LNHDA and CDR2 SQIVND (reference sequence). This CDR3 region has 12 residues. The CDR3 region has the DNA TGTGCCAGTAGTATTCGGTACACTGAAGCTTTCTTT. This sequence encodes CASSIRYTEAFF.

The V call is TRBV4-1, the J call TRBJ2-3; TRBD2 agrees at 10 bases. V trimming: 1 base; J trimming: 7 bases; junction bases outside the gene matches: 14. Germline V gene lookup returns CDR1 MGHRA and CDR2 YSYEKL. The CDR3 contains 18 residues. The CDR3 region has the DNA TGCGCCAGCAGCCAAGCCCTCAGGCTAGCGGGAGTGGTAAATACGCAGTATTTT. Protein product: CASSQALRLAGVVNTQYF.

The CDR3 DNA sequence: TGTGCCAGCAGTATCATGGGAGCGGACGTTGGTGAGCAGTTCTTC. This translates into CASSIMGADVGEQFF. The rearrangement joins TRBV6-4 to TRBJ2-1, with a tentative D call TRBD2 (5 bases). The germline gives CDR1 MRHNA, CDR2 SNTAGT. Trimming cost V 5 bases and J 9 bases, with 20 bases left between them. The CDR3 covers 15 residues.

This chain links TRBV10-3 with TRBJ2-3, with D possibly TRBD2 on 5 matching bases. V shed 2 bases and J shed 2 bases, with 14 bases lying between them. CDR1 is ENHRY, CDR2 SYGVKD, per germline. This CDR3 spans 16 amino acids. Here the CDR3 reads CAISERTSLVTDTQYF. DNA for the CDR3: TGTGCCATCAGTGAGCGGACTTCTTTGGTCACAGATACGCAGTATTTT.

V usage is TRBV6-5 and J usage is TRBJ2-7, with 8 nucleotides matching TRBD2. V shed 8 bases, J shed 5 bases, and the junction held 11 bases outside the gene matches. Per germline, CDR1 MNHEY and CDR2 SVGAGI. The CDR3 has 14 amino acids. CDR3 sequence (DNA): TGTGCCAGCGCTCCCGGGACTAGTTTAAACGAGCAGTACTTC. Protein product: CASAPGTSLNEQYF.